A selection of T cell receptor beta chains follows, all from one sample in a study of T cells in Graves' hyperthyroidism and ophthalmopathy. From the multiplex PCR reads, TCRdb called clonotypes with MiXCR, one entry per CDR3 protein. The repertoire holds about 300,000 distinct CDR3 sequences, with roughly 15% as singletons. Sequencing was carried out using blood. These receptors all stem from a young woman with Graves' hyperthyroidism that later progressed to Graves' ophthalmopathy. The CDR3 runs from the conserved cysteine through the conserved F or W. The D gene is left open where the match is weak. Clone size is given for some rows only: seen once, a few or many times, or a class if the clone is expanded.

NA,TRBJ2-7,many,TRBV20-1,CSAEPGHDYEQYF,TGCAGTGCTGAGCCGGGACACGACTACGAGCAGTACTTC
NA,TRBJ1-3,few,TRBV14,CASSHRDSMAGNTIYF,TGTGCCAGCAGCCACCGAGACAGCATGGCTGGAAACACCATATATTTT
NA,TRBJ1-2,few,TRBV5-6,CASSYPRVNYGYTF,TGTGCCAGCAGCTACCCCCGGGTCAACTATGGCTACACCTTC
NA,TRBJ2-1,many,TRBV27,CASSFGLEYVNEQFF,TGTGCCAGCAGTTTTGGGCTAGAGTACGTCAATGAGCAGTTCTTC
NA,TRBJ2-3,NA,TRBV9,CASSGHRSFTDTQYF,TGTGCCAGCAGCGGGCATAGATCCTTCACAGATACGCAGTATTTT
NA,TRBJ1-6,few,TRBV7-2,CASSLDVSHSPLHF,TGTGCCAGCAGCTTAGATGTCAGCCATTCACCCCTCCACTTT
NA,TRBJ1-4,NA,TRBV2,CASSELRAANEKLFF,TGTGCCAGCAGTGAATTGAGGGCGGCTAATGAAAAACTGTTTTTT
NA,TRBJ2-2,many,TRBV19,CASSTRDGPPGELFF,TGTGCCAGTAGTACCCGGGATGGACCGCCCGGGGAGCTGTTTTTT
TRBD1,TRBJ2-1,few,TRBV6-2/TRBV6-3,CASSRNSRQGNEQFF,TGTGCCAGCAGTCGCAACTCTCGACAGGGCAATGAGCAGTTCTTC
NA,TRBJ1-1,many,TRBV5-1,CASKANTEAFF,TGCGCCAGCAAGGCGAACACTGAAGCTTTCTTT
NA,TRBJ1-1,many,TRBV5-8,CASSLWDGVNTEAFF,TGTGCCAGCAGCTTGTGGGACGGGGTGAACACTGAAGCTTTCTTT
NA,TRBJ2-1,many,TRBV4-1,CASSQATHEQFF,TGCGCCAGCAGCCAAGCAACCCATGAGCAGTTCTTC
NA,TRBJ1-6,many,TRBV2,CASSERVNTIHF,TGTGCCAGCAGTGAACGCGTTAATACCATCCACTTT
TRBD2,TRBJ2-7,many,TRBV10-3,CAAKEGGSSYEQYF,TGTGCCGCCAAGGAGGGCGGGAGTTCCTACGAGCAGTACTTC
NA,TRBJ1-2,few,TRBV19,CASAKWGVYGYTF,TGTGCCAGTGCCAAATGGGGCGTTTATGGCTACACCTTC
NA,TRBJ2-3,many,TRBV28,CASSTPLSDTQYF,TGTGCCAGCAGTACCCCTCTGTCAGATACGCAGTATTTT
TRBD2,TRBJ2-7,NA,TRBV9,CASSVTGTNTYEQYF,TGTGCCAGCAGCGTAACCGGGACTAATACCTACGAGCAGTACTTC
TRBD1,TRBJ1-2,many,TRBV29-1,CSATGIGSDYGYTF,TGCAGCGCGACAGGGATTGGGTCAGACTATGGCTACACCTTC
TRBD1,TRBJ1-4,many,TRBV20-1,CSASDRAKLFF,TGCAGTGCATCCGACAGGGCCAAACTGTTTTTT
NA,TRBJ2-1,many,TRBV27,CASTNEQFF,TGTGCCAGCACCAATGAGCAGTTCTTC
NA,TRBJ1-2,NA,TRBV29-1,CSVEGTDSHYGYTF,TGCAGCGTTGAAGGGACGGATTCCCACTATGGCTACACCTTC
NA,TRBJ2-1,few,TRBV24-1,CATSDYRDTRYNEQFF,TGTGCCACCAGTGATTACCGGGACACAAGGTACAATGAGCAGTTCTTC
NA,TRBJ1-3,few,TRBV7-9,CASSLAASQKTLGNTIYF,TGTGCCAGCAGCTTAGCAGCCTCACAGAAGACCTTAGGAAACACCATATATTTT
NA,TRBJ1-4,many,TRBV7-9,CASSSGQAPRKLFF,TGTGCCAGCAGCTCAGGGCAAGCCCCAAGAAAACTGTTTTTT